This T cell receptor (beta chain) was retrieved from a study of Ad26.COV2.S vaccination and SARS-CoV-2 variants. In the study overall: Ad26.COV2.S shots went into the muscle once or twice, 56 days apart. Regarding the study as a whole: Total responses of T cells may have been underestimated by the analyses of TCR breadth and depth.

Germline V gene sequence: CDR1 SGHNT, CDR2 YYREEE (reference sequence). This CDR3 has 14 amino acids. V lost 3 bases to trimming and J lost 0 bases, with 7 bases between them. About this clone: Its antigen remains unknown.

Noted treatment: around 19 received Ad26.COV2.S at low or high dose, single or two shots; several received placebo; per-sample allocation not given. Day 63 after the first injection of vaccine or placebo was the sampling time. TCRdb's copy holds only in-frame clones and misses some; the assay was immunoSEQ multiplex PCR. In the table there are roughly 510,000 clones, roughly 87% of which are singletons. This receptor was identified in a person between 18 and 65 years old who received the Ad26.COV2.S COVID-19 vaccine or a placebo. J is TRBJ2-1 and V is TRBV5-4; D gene uncertain. Sequences were derived from peripheral blood, sampled in a trial of Ad26.COV2.S vaccine versus placebo. The CDR3 nucleotides are TGTGCCAGCAGCTCCGTTGGCTCCTACAATGAGCAGTTCTTC. Its translation: CASSSVGSYNEQFF.